Presented here are 19 T cell receptor beta chains from one specimen sequenced in a study of T cells in Graves' hyperthyroidism and ophthalmopathy. Template material for amplifying TCR beta CDR3 regions consisted of RNA transcripts. Using the HTBI primer set, a first-round RT-PCR was run on the TCR CDR3. TCRdb reanalysed the multiplex PCR reads using MiXCR and keeps one entry per CDR3 protein. This table has about 290,000 distinct CDR3 sequences, roughly 13% appearing once. The sample taken for sequencing was blood. The receptors here all came from a woman in her thirties or forties with Graves' hyperthyroidism.

This clonotype turned up a few times. V is TRBV14 and J is TRBJ2-4, with D perhaps matching TRBD1 or TRBD2 (5 bases each). V lost 4 bases to trimming and J lost 8 bases, with 12 bases between them. The germline V gene has CDR1 SGHDN and CDR2 FVKESK. The CDR3 is 13 amino acids. The CDR3 region has the DNA TGTGCCAGCAGCCGTAGGGACCTGGACATTCAGTACTTC. Translated: CASSRRDLDIQYF.

As to this clonotype: Sequence at one end of the junction differs from germline and may be a read error. This chain connects TRBV28 to TRBJ2-3; 9 bases agree with TRBD2. The CDR3 runs to 15 residues. CDR1 and CDR2 from the germline V gene are MDHEN and SYDVKM. The chain's CDR3 is CATSFFSGRGDTQYF. CDR3 in DNA: TGTGCCACCAGTTTCTTTAGCGGGAGAGGTGATACGCAGTATTTT. Complete variable domain (other parts from reference TRBV28 and TRBJ2-3): DVKVTQSSRYLVKRTGEKVFLECVQDMDHENMFWYRQDPGLGLRLIYFSYDVKMKEKGDIPEGYSVSREKKERFSLILESASTNQTSMYLCATSFFSGRGDTQYFGPGTRLTVL.

The chain uses TRBV6-5 and TRBJ2-7; 12 bases align to TRBD2. There are 17 residues in the CDR3. J lost 3 bases, V lost 2 bases, and 8 bases had no gene match. Germline V lookup: CDR1 MNHEY, CDR2 SVGAGI. Here the CDR3 reads CASSYRLAGGIFYEQYF. The CDR3 nucleotides are TGTGCCAGCAGTTACCGGCTAGCGGGAGGGATTTTCTACGAGCAGTACTTC.

This clonotype was counted ten times or more. The chain carries TRBV6-1 and TRBJ1-1; D is unresolved. CDR3 length: 12 amino acids. Germline values: CDR1 MNHNS, CDR2 SASEGT. V lost 5 bases and J lost 6, with 10 bases in between. CDR3 DNA: TGTGCCAGCAGTAACGTGGGCTCTGAAGCTTTCTTT. Protein sequence: CASSNVGSEAFF.

The V gene is TRBV7-8, the J gene TRBJ1-5; D is uncertain. The ends were cut back, 5 bases at V and 6 bases at J, with 11 bases in the middle. This CDR3 is built from 13 residues. Germline values: CDR1 SGHVS, CDR2 FQNEAQ. CDR3 sequence reads: CASSKNEVQPQHF. For the CDR3, the DNA is TGTGCCAGCAGCAAAAATGAGGTTCAGCCCCAGCATTTT.

This clonotype was seen at least ten times. The chain combines TRBV12-3 or TRBV12-4 with TRBJ1-2, with 8 bases aligning to TRBD1. With V trimmed by 5 bases and J by 6 bases, 5 bases remained unmatched. CDR3 length: 13 residues. The CDR3 region has the DNA TGTGCCAGCAGTATGGACAGGGTAAATGGCTACACCTTC. It encodes CASSMDRVNGYTF.

This clonotype came up many times. J is TRBJ2-5 and V is TRBV29-1; 8 bases fit TRBD2. Trimming took 3 bases from V and 5 from J; bases not matched to a gene: 5. Germline V gene lookup returns CDR1 SQVTM and CDR2 ANQGSEA. This CDR3 is 13 amino acids long. The CDR3 DNA reads TGCAGCGTTGATCTTACTAGCGGCGAGACCCAGTACTTC. The encoded protein is CSVDLTSGETQYF.

The chain recombines TRBV20-1 with TRBJ1-2; maybe TRBD1 (5 bases). The CDR3 covers 12 residues. Trimming shortened V by 4 bases and J by 5 bases, and 11 bases separated the two germline ends. Germline lookup yields CDR1 DFQATT and CDR2 SNEGSKA (reference sequence). For the CDR3, the DNA is TGCAGTGCTATAGGGGTGAAATATGGCTACACCTTC. Its protein product is CSAIGVKYGYTF.

This clonotype was detected many times. The rearrangement joins TRBV20-1 to TRBJ2-7; a weak D match, TRBD1 (6 bases). The CDR3 contains 13 residues. The germline V gene has CDR1 DFQATT and CDR2 SNEGSKA (reference sequence). The V end was cut by 0 bases, the J end by 4 bases, with 10 bases between. The CDR3 DNA reads as TGCAGTGCTAGAGATCAGGGGCCGTACGAGCAGTACTTC. It is translated as CSARDQGPYEQYF.

This clonotype was detected ten times or more. The rearrangement joins TRBV10-3 to TRBJ1-2; possible D gene TRBD1, 5 bases. Germline V CDR1 and CDR2: ENHRY, SYGVKD. This CDR3 comprises 14 residues. Deletions cut 6 bases from V and 7 bases from J, with 18 bases between. This chain's CDR3 is CAIRSRGEMGGYTF. DNA for the CDR3: TGTGCCATCAGATCAAGAGGGGAAATGGGTGGCTACACCTTC.

This clonotype was seen at least ten times. The genes are TRBV5-1 and TRBJ2-1; 13 bases map to TRBD2. The CDR3 runs 17 residues. CDR1 and CDR2 from the germline V gene are SGHRS and YFSETQ. The trim removed 4 bases at V and 7 bases at J, leaving 11 bases unmatched. CDR3 sequence reads: CASSGHPTSGGNNEQFF. In DNA, the CDR3 is TGCGCCAGCAGCGGCCACCCGACTAGCGGGGGGAATAATGAGCAGTTCTTC.

The table lists this clonotype with a few counts. V is TRBV12-3 or TRBV12-4 and J is TRBJ2-2; 7 bases fit TRBD1. This CDR3 spans 16 amino acids. Unmatched junction bases numbered 13, after V lost 6 bases and J lost 6 bases. CDR3 in DNA: TGTGCCAGCAGCGTCCGACAGGGTAGTTCGTCCGGGGAGCTGTTTTTT. This codes for CASSVRQGSSSGELFF.

This clonotype was counted ten times or more. The V and J genes are TRBV27 and TRBJ2-1, with TRBD2 identical over 7 bases. The CDR3 has 15 residues. Losses at the gene ends were 7 bases for V and 8 bases for J; bases not matched to a gene: 14. Germline values: CDR1 MNHEY, CDR2 SMNVEV (reference sequence). DNA for the CDR3: TGTGCCAGCACCACTTGGCGGGGGTTCAGCGATGAGCAGTTCTTC. Its translation is CASTTWRGFSDEQFF.

This clonotype was observed many times. V and J are TRBV3-1 and TRBJ1-2; D not certain. The CDR3 contains 14 residues. V lost 0 bases and J 8 bases, leaving 13 bases between the germline ends. The germline V gene encodes CDR1 LGHDT and CDR2 YNNKEL (reference sequence). CDR3 nucleotide sequence: TGTGCCAGCAGCCAAGATCGGCCCAGTAGCGGCTACACCTTC. Its translation: CASSQDRPSSGYTF.

The chain recombines TRBV13 with TRBJ1-3; no reliable D call. The length of the CDR3 is 14 residues. Trimming shortened V by 8 bases and J by 6 bases, and 17 bases separated the two germline ends. The germline V gene encodes CDR1 PRHDT and CDR2 FYEKMQ (reference sequence). The CDR3 protein is CASQAGTEENTIYF. The CDR3 nucleotides are TGTGCCAGCCAGGCGGGTACTGAGGAAAACACCATATATTTT.

This clonotype was observed at least ten times. The chain is built from TRBV6-2 or TRBV6-3 and TRBJ2-3; no definite D call. Deletions cut 4 bases from V and 0 bases from J, with 23 bases between. The CDR3 consists of 19 residues. The germline CDR1 and CDR2 sequences are MNHEY and SVGEGT. CDR3 sequence (DNA): TGTGCCAGCAGTTCTAGGAAAATGACACCTGTCGAGAGCACAGATACGCAGTATTTT. Protein: CASSSRKMTPVESTDTQYF.

This clonotype was recorded many times. The chain links TRBV11-1 to TRBJ2-2; D may match TRBD1 or TRBD2 (5 bases each). Trimming took off 2 bases at V and 2 bases at J, with 9 bases between the two ends. Per germline, CDR1 SGHAT and CDR2 FQDESV (reference sequence). The CDR3 is 15 amino acids. CDR3 DNA sequence: TGTGCCAGCAGCTTATTTGGGGGAAACACCGGGGAGCTGTTTTTT. Its translation: CASSLFGGNTGELFF.

This clonotype has a handful of counts. The chain employs TRBV3-1 and TRBJ2-7; TRBD2 matches 10 bases. Trimming took 0 bases from V and 4 from J; bases not matched to a gene: 6. The CDR3 spans 16 residues. Germline V gene sequence: CDR1 LGHDT, CDR2 YNNKEL (reference sequence). The DNA of the CDR3 is TGTGCCAGCAGCCAAGATTGGACGACTAGCGGGTACGAGCAGTACTTC. This encodes CASSQDWTTSGYEQYF.

This clonotype was seen many times. The CDR3 sequence is CASSAQITEAFF. The CDR3 DNA reads as TGTGCCAGCAGCGCGCAGATCACTGAAGCTTTCTTT. V is TRBV5-8 and J is TRBJ1-1; D is unclear. This CDR3 region has 12 residues. Trimming took off 4 bases at V and 4 bases at J, with 8 bases between the two ends. Germline-derived CDR1 and CDR2 are SGHTS and YDEGEE.